The rows below give T cell receptor beta chains drawn from one sample of a study of blood T cell repertoires in COVID-19. Clones were read by immunoSEQ multiplex PCR, and TCRdb kept only the in-frame ones, dropping some. The data hold some 230,000 clones, with approximately 80% observed a single time. The material sequenced was PBMCs or T cells enriched from blood (not recorded which). These receptors all come from a woman aged 40 to 50 with acute COVID-19. Both conserved end residues are part of each CDR3. The order of the fields is V gene, clone size, CDR3 length, J gene, D gene, CDR3 protein, CDR3 DNA. A D gene is named only where the DNA matches it firmly. Not every row has a clone size; where given, it reads once, few, many or a size class.

TRBV23-1	NA	18	TRBJ1-2	NA	CASSQQLKVRLRDYGYTF	TGCGCCAGCAGTCAACAGTTGAAGGTCAGGCTCAGAGACTATGGCTACACCTTC
TRBV27	NA	14	TRBJ1-5	NA	CASSPAGAGQPQHF	TGTGCCAGCAGTCCCGCAGGGGCTGGTCAGCCCCAGCATTTT
TRBV30	once	15	TRBJ1-5	TRBD1	CAWSATWTGAQPQHF	TGTGCCTGGAGCGCGACCTGGACAGGGGCTCAGCCCCAGCATTTT
TRBV19	NA	14	TRBJ2-7	TRBD1	CASSMTGGSSEQYF	TGTGCCAGTAGTATGACAGGGGGAAGCTCCGAGCAGTACTTC
TRBV4-2	once	17	TRBJ2-3	NA	CASSQDLYSGGGDTQYF	TGTGCCAGCAGCCAAGATCTGTATTCCGGGGGAGGAGATACGCAGTATTTT
TRBV7-6	NA	13	TRBJ2-7	TRBD1	CASRQDRAHEQYF	TGTGCCAGCAGACAGGACAGGGCCCACGAGCAGTACTTC
TRBV5-5	NA	15	TRBJ2-7	TRBD1	CASSSVWTGVYEQYF	TGTGCCAGCAGTTCCGTTTGGACAGGGGTCTACGAGCAGTACTTC
TRBV12-3/TRBV12-4	NA	11	TRBJ2-1	NA	CASSRGGEQFF	TGTGCCAGCAGTAGGGGGGGTGAGCAGTTCTTC
TRBV19	NA	16	TRBJ1-2	TRBD1	CASSRSGTEKVYGYTF	TGTGCCAGTAGTAGGTCCGGGACAGAGAAAGTCTATGGCTACACCTTC
TRBV30	NA	12	TRBJ2-4	NA	CAWRPPGNIQYF	TGTGCCTGGAGGCCCCCGGGGAACATTCAGTACTTC
TRBV28	NA	15	TRBJ1-5	TRBD1	CASSTGGWGNQPQHF	TGTGCCAGCAGTACAGGGGGTTGGGGCAATCAGCCCCAGCATTTT
TRBV11-2	NA	13	TRBJ2-1	TRBD2	CASSFGLAGEQFF	TGTGCCAGCAGCTTCGGACTAGCGGGTGAGCAGTTCTTC
TRBV6-2/TRBV6-3	NA	15	TRBJ2-7	TRBD1	CASSRPGQGDYEQYF	TGTGCCAGCAGCCGACCCGGACAGGGCGACTACGAGCAGTACTTC
TRBV7-3	NA	14	TRBJ1-1	NA	CASSLSSGNTEAFF	TGTGCCAGCAGCTTATCGTCCGGGAACACTGAAGCTTTCTTT
TRBV29-1	few	12	TRBJ2-7	NA	CSVAHGSYEQYF	TGCAGCGTTGCCCACGGCTCCTACGAGCAGTACTTC
TRBV7-2	NA	17	TRBJ2-7	TRBD2	CASRIGLAGAVSSEQYF	TGTGCCAGCAGAATAGGACTAGCGGGAGCGGTTTCTAGCGAGCAGTACTTC
TRBV4-2	NA	16	TRBJ2-1	TRBD2	CASSQDRLADYNEQFF	TGTGCCAGCAGCCAAGATAGACTAGCGGATTACAATGAGCAGTTCTTC
TRBV19	NA	14	TRBJ2-7	TRBD2	CASSLLAGSYEQYF	TGTGCCAGTAGCCTACTAGCGGGATCATACGAGCAGTACTTC
TRBV7-9	NA	14	TRBJ2-1	NA	CASSGQSSYNEQFF	TGTGCCAGCAGCGGACAGAGCTCCTACAATGAGCAGTTCTTC
TRBV19	NA	15	TRBJ1-6	TRBD1	CASSIASGTASPLHF	TGTGCCAGTAGTATAGCCTCCGGGACAGCCTCACCCCTCCACTTT
TRBV5-1	NA	15	TRBJ1-3	NA	CASSLGEASGNTIYF	TGCGCCAGCAGCTTGGGCGAGGCTAGTGGAAACACCATATATTTT
TRBV27	NA	14	TRBJ1-5	TRBD1	CASSLNRGRQPQHF	TGTGCCAGCAGTTTAAACAGGGGGCGTCAGCCCCAGCATTTT
TRBV25-1	NA	13	TRBJ1-2	NA	CASSPSGWSGYTF	TGTGCCAGCAGTCCCTCGGGATGGAGTGGCTACACCTTC
TRBV7-3	NA	15	TRBJ2-3	NA	CASSLTGTSTDTQYF	TGTGCCAGCAGCTTAACGGGGACTAGCACAGATACGCAGTATTTT
TRBV9	NA	14	TRBJ1-1	NA	CASSPVGGNTEAFF	TGTGCCAGCAGCCCAGTCGGCGGAAACACTGAAGCTTTCTTT
TRBV5-4	NA	15	TRBJ2-6	NA	CASSSHSSGANVLTF	TGTGCCAGCAGCTCCCACAGCTCTGGGGCCAACGTCCTGACTTTC
TRBV7-8	NA	13	TRBJ2-1	NA	CASSNGGHNEQFF	TGTGCCAGCAGCAATGGGGGCCACAATGAGCAGTTCTTC